These 13 T cell receptor beta chains were all obtained from the same sample, sequenced in a study of cytomegalovirus exposure and HLA in healthy donors. Use of 60 Vbeta and 13 Jbeta primers characterized the PCR. The data were produced by immunoSEQ multiplex PCR, yet TCRdb's version contains in-frame clones alone and is incomplete. The table shows about 130,000 clones, with approximately 85% occurring only once. Sequencing used PBMCs. The origin of the receptors is a male donor in good health and CMV-seropositive.

Comments on this clone: One end of the junction does not line up with germline, which may come from a read error. This chain uses TRBV7-9 with TRBJ2-7; 7 nucleotides agree with TRBD2. This CDR3 contains 12 residues. Per germline, CDR1 SEHNR and CDR2 FQNEAQ (reference sequence). The chain's CDR3 is CSSSGLGYEQYF. The CDR3, as DNA: TGTTCCAGCAGCGGACTAGGCTACGAGCAGTACTTC.

The chain combines TRBV5-1 with TRBJ2-3, with a weak D call TRBD2 (5 bases). Germline assignment: CDR1 SGHRS and CDR2 YFSETQ. The CDR3 has 15 residues. Between the trimmed V and J ends, which lost 0 bases and 2 bases, there was a span of 10 bases. For the CDR3, the DNA is TGCGCCAGCAGCTTGGTTGAGCGGTCCACAGATACGCAGTATTTT. Translated, it gives CASSLVERSTDTQYF. The complete variable domain, with remaining parts taken from reference TRBV5-1 and TRBJ2-3, reads KAGVTQTPRYLIKTRGQQVTLSCSPISGHRSVSWYQQTPGQGLQFLFEYFSETQRNKGNFPGRFSGRQFSNSRSEMNVSTLELGDSALYLCASSLVERSTDTQYFGPGTRLTVL.

A single count supports this clone. This chain links TRBV28 with TRBJ2-2; 8 nucleotides align to TRBD2. V shed 6 bases and J 0 bases; nucleotides not matched to a gene: 9. Per germline, CDR1 MDHEN and CDR2 SYDVKM. The CDR3 length is 17 residues. The CDR3 reads CASSNLLAGTNTGELFF. Written as DNA, the CDR3 is TGTGCCAGCAGCAATCTCTTAGCGGGGACGAACACCGGGGAGCTGTTTTTT.

The gene calls are TRBV15 and TRBJ2-5, with 12 bases fitting TRBD2. The germline gives CDR1 LNHNV, CDR2 YYDKDF (reference sequence). Unmatched junction bases numbered 10, after V lost 3 bases and J lost 5 bases. This CDR3 has 17 residues. CDR3 protein: CATSSLGLAGLRETQYF. The CDR3 DNA is TGTGCCACCAGCAGCCTGGGACTAGCGGGTCTTCGGGAGACCCAGTACTTC.

The chain is built from TRBV5-1 and TRBJ1-3, with D possibly matching TRBD1 (6 bases). Trimming pared 0 bases from V and 4 bases from J, leaving 11 bases between. Per germline, CDR1 SGHRS and CDR2 YFSETQ. This CDR3 has 15 amino acids. The CDR3 loop is CASSLEQGAGNTIYF. Written as DNA, the CDR3 is TGCGCCAGCAGCTTGGAACAGGGAGCCGGAAACACCATATATTTT.

V usage is TRBV20-1 and J usage is TRBJ2-5, with D unresolved. The end of the DNA is better explained by TRBJ2-7, so the J call may be wrong. The CDR3 runs to 11 residues. The germline CDR1 and CDR2 sequences are DFQATT and SNEGSKA (reference sequence). The CDR3 is CSAYLSYEQYF. In DNA, the CDR3 is TGCAGTGCCTACTTATCCTACGAGCAGTACTTC.

The rearrangement links TRBV28 to TRBJ1-1, with 8 bases identical to TRBD1. There are 13 residues in the CDR3. Germline V lookup: CDR1 MDHEN, CDR2 SYDVKM. The V gene end was trimmed by 8 bases and the J gene end by 5 bases; junction bases not matched to a gene: 7. DNA of the CDR3: TGTGCCAGCGGATACGACAGGGGTACTGAAGCTTTCTTT. The encoded protein is CASGYDRGTEAFF.

CDR3 DNA: TGTGCCAGCAGCTTGACAGGGCCCTACTACGAGCAGTACTTC. This translates into CASSLTGPYYEQYF. This chain joins TRBV5-6 and TRBJ2-7; TRBD1 might be the D (6 bases). Looked up from germline, CDR1 is SGHDT and CDR2 is YYEEEE. The V end was cut by 1 base, the J end by 3 bases, with 11 bases between. This CDR3 has 14 residues. Full variable domain (outside the CDR3, taken from reference TRBV5-6 and TRBJ2-7): DAGVTQSPTHLIKTRGQQVTLRCSPKSGHDTVSWYQQALGQGPQFIFQYYEEEERQRGNFPDRFSGHQFPNYSSELNVNALLLGDSALYLCASSLTGPYYEQYFGPGTRLTVT.

This chain joins TRBV6-5 and TRBJ1-5; TRBD1 is a possible D gene (5 bases). The length of the CDR3 is 15 residues. Germline-derived CDR1 and CDR2 are MNHEY and SVGAGI. Trimming removed 7 bases from V and 2 bases from J, with 15 bases in between. The CDR3 protein is CASNSGREGNQPQHF. The CDR3 nucleotides read TGTGCCAGCAATTCAGGGAGGGAAGGCAATCAGCCCCAGCATTTT.

The rearrangement joins TRBV11-2 to TRBJ2-7, with D perhaps TRBD2 (6 bases). This CDR3 region has 15 residues. V lost 0 bases, J lost 3 bases, and 12 bases lay in between. Germline values: CDR1 SGHAT, CDR2 FQNNGV. The CDR3 nucleotides are TGTGCCAGCAGCTTAGAGCTAGCAGCGGGCTACGAGCAGTACTTC. It codes for CASSLELAAGYEQYF.

The CDR3 sequence: CASSKGVTSGAGSYEQYF. The CDR3 nucleotides are TGTGCCAGCAGCAAAGGCGTGACTAGCGGGGCTGGCTCCTACGAGCAGTACTTC. The chain is built from TRBV7-8 and TRBJ2-7; the match to TRBD2 covers 11 bases. V shed 5 bases, J shed 0 bases, and the junction held 12 bases outside the gene matches. The CDR3 loop spans 18 amino acids. Germline V CDR1 and CDR2: SGHVS, FQNEAQ. Supplemented by reference TRBV7-8 and TRBJ2-7, the full variable domain reads GAGVSQSPRYKVAKRGQDVALRCDPISGHVSLFWYQQALGQGPEFLTYFQNEAQLDKSGLPSDRFFAERPEGSVSTLKIQRTQQEDSAVYLCASSKGVTSGAGSYEQYFGPGTRLTVT.

The chain uses TRBV7-8 and TRBJ1-4; D ambiguous. Per germline, CDR1 SGHVS and CDR2 FQNEAQ. Trimming cost V 5 bases and J 0 bases, with 10 bases left between them. This CDR3 region has 15 residues. CDR3 sequence (DNA): TGTGCCAGCAGCCTGAGACGGGCAACTAATGAAAAACTGTTTTTT. Translated: CASSLRRATNEKLFF. Looking up the rest from reference TRBV7-8 and TRBJ1-4 gives the full variable domain: GAGVSQSPRYKVAKRGQDVALRCDPISGHVSLFWYQQALGQGPEFLTYFQNEAQLDKSGLPSDRFFAERPEGSVSTLKIQRTQQEDSAVYLCASSLRRATNEKLFFGSGTQLSVL.

The V call is TRBV28, the J call TRBJ2-1, with D perhaps TRBD1 (7 bases). This CDR3 comprises 15 residues. V was shortened by 9 bases and J by 6 bases, with 21 bases between the two germline ends. Germline V gives CDR1 MDHEN, CDR2 SYDVKM. The CDR3 bases are TGTGCCAGTGGAGGGGGCGCCGGTTTAGGCAATGAGCAGTTCTTC. Its translation is CASGGGAGLGNEQFF.